Listed here are 27 T cell receptor beta chains from one sample, sequenced in a study of T cells after yellow fever vaccination. Each CDR3 protein gets one entry after TCRdb re-called the 5' RACE reads with MiXCR. The sample includes about 370,000 distinct CDR3 sequences, roughly 12% seen only once; the top ten take about 17%. The specimen comprised PBMCs, sampled on the day of the first yellow fever vaccination. These receptors all come from a man aged 18 to 29 who received the YFV17D yellow fever vaccine.

The CDR3 reads CAISETTGSNQPQHF. The CDR3 nucleotides read TGTGCCATCAGTGAGACGACTGGGAGCAATCAGCCCCAGCATTTT. This sequence joins TRBV10-3 and TRBJ1-5, with unresolved D. The CDR3 runs 15 residues. V lost 2 bases, J lost 1 base, and 9 bases lay in between. Looked up from germline, CDR1 is ENHRY and CDR2 is SYGVKD.

The table lists this clonotype with many counts. V gene TRBV7-2 combines with J gene TRBJ2-1, with TRBD2 matching 11 bases. The J segment lost 4 bases and the V segment lost 4 bases, leaving 6 bases of the junction unmatched. This CDR3 comprises 16 residues. Germline CDR1 SGHTA, CDR2 FQGNSA. CDR3 protein: CASSSPTSGAYNEQFF. In nucleotides, the CDR3 is TGTGCCAGCAGCTCGCCGACTAGCGGGGCTTACAATGAGCAGTTCTTC.

This rearrangement joins TRBV7-9 to TRBJ1-6, with D uncertain. The CDR3 length is 13 residues. V lost 2 bases to trimming and J lost 10 bases, with 9 bases between them. Germline lookup yields CDR1 SEHNR and CDR2 FQNEAQ (reference sequence). CDR3 region: CASSLIYESPLHF. Written as DNA, the CDR3 is TGTGCCAGCAGCTTAATTTATGAATCACCCCTCCACTTT.

The chain carries TRBV20-1 and TRBJ2-1; possibly TRBD2 for D (5 bases). CDR3 length: 11 amino acids. V dropped 3 bases and J dropped 5 bases, with 5 bases sitting between them. Germline lookup yields CDR1 DFQATT and CDR2 SNEGSKA (reference sequence). CDR3 loop: CSASGNNEQFF. CDR3 nucleotide sequence: TGCAGTGCTAGCGGGAACAATGAGCAGTTCTTC.

The table lists this clonotype with a few counts. The chain links TRBV6-1 to TRBJ2-7; 7 bases map to TRBD1. The germline CDR1 and CDR2 sequences are MNHNS and SASEGT. This CDR3 region has 11 residues. CDR3 bases: TGTGCCAGCAGTGATTACAGGGGTACGGGCGTC. Translated, it gives CASSDYRGTGV.

The chain links TRBV7-2 to TRBJ2-3, with 7 bases matching TRBD2. V was pared by 6 bases and J by 6 bases, with 12 bases of the junction left unmatched. This CDR3 region has 15 residues. Germline values: CDR1 SGHTA, CDR2 FQGNSA. CDR3 DNA sequence: TGTGCCAGCAGAAGAGAAGTCGGGGGGTTGGATACGCAGTATTTT. This translates into CASRREVGGLDTQYF.

This clonotype appeared a few times. V usage is TRBV7-3 and J usage is TRBJ2-1; D is undetermined. V shed 1 base and J shed 1 base, with 8 bases lying between them. The CDR3 length is 15 residues. From germline, CDR1 is SGHTA and CDR2 FQGTGA. The CDR3 reads CASSLIRRSYNEQFF. In DNA, the CDR3 is TGTGCCAGCAGCTTAATCCGTAGATCCTACAATGAGCAGTTCTTC.

This clonotype has a handful of counts. The chain couples TRBV12-3 or TRBV12-4 to TRBJ2-5; D unresolved. V shed 6 bases and J shed 1 base, with 15 bases lying between them. The CDR3 loop spans 15 amino acids. As DNA, the CDR3 is TGTGCCAGCAGCCCATTTTTAACAGTCCAAGAGACCCAGTACTTC. This translates into CASSPFLTVQETQYF.

The CDR3 DNA sequence: TGCGCCAGCAGGGTGGGGGAACCCTACGAGCAGTACTTC. Protein sequence: CASRVGEPYEQYF. This chain uses TRBV4-3 with TRBJ2-7; D possibly matches TRBD1 or TRBD2 (5 bases each). The V gene lost 6 bases and the J gene lost 2 bases, with 11 bases spanning the gap. CDR1 and CDR2 from the germline V gene are LGHNA and YSLEER. The CDR3 has 13 amino acids.

This chain's CDR3 is CASSLWGGNQPQHF. Written as DNA, the CDR3 is TGTGCCAGCAGCTTGTGGGGTGGCAATCAGCCCCAGCATTTT. The chain links TRBV5-6 to TRBJ1-5; unclear D gene. Trimming cost V 1 base and J 2 bases, with 7 bases left between them. The CDR3 spans 14 residues. Looked up from germline, CDR1 is SGHDT and CDR2 is YYEEEE.

This clonotype turned up a few times. The chain uses TRBV20-1 and TRBJ1-3, with 7 bases lining up with TRBD1. V lost 5 bases and J lost 14; bases outside the gene matches: 9. The CDR3 extends over 11 amino acids. Germline CDR1 reads DFQATT; CDR2 reads SNEGSKA (reference sequence). The CDR3 spells CSAEQGDALYF. The CDR3 DNA is TGCAGTGCTGAGCAGGGGGACGCTTTATATTTT.

This clonotype has at least ten counts. The chain links TRBV19 to TRBJ2-5; D is perhaps TRBD2 (5 bases). The CDR3 covers 13 residues. Between the trimmed V and J ends, which lost 7 bases and 2 bases, there was a span of 11 bases. The germline gives CDR1 LNHDA, CDR2 SQIVND (reference sequence). DNA of the CDR3: TGTGCCAGTATCGGGAAAACACAAGAGACCCAGTACTTC. It encodes CASIGKTQETQYF. The complete variable domain, with remaining parts taken from reference TRBV19 and TRBJ2-5, reads DGGITQSPKYLFRKEGQNVTLSCEQNLNHDAMYWYRQDPGQGLRLIYYSQIVNDFQKGDIAEGYSVSREKKESFPLTVTSAQKNPTAFYLCASIGKTQETQYFGPGTRLLVL.

The chain links TRBV3-1 to TRBJ1-2; D not resolved. This CDR3 has 12 amino acids. Germline-derived CDR1 and CDR2 are LGHDT and YNNKEL (reference sequence). Trimming left V 1 base short and J 5 bases short, with 5 bases between. The CDR3 DNA reads TGTGCCAGCAGCCAAGCACATTATGGCTACACCTTC. It translates to CASSQAHYGYTF. The full variable domain, completed using reference TRBV3-1 and TRBJ1-2, is DTAVSQTPKYLVTQMGNDKSIKCEQNLGHDTMYWYKQDSKKFLKIMFSYNNKELIINETVPNRFSPKSPDKAHLNLHINSLELGDSAVYFCASSQAHYGYTFGSGTRLTVV.

This clonotype was counted at least ten times. V usage is TRBV29-1 and J usage is TRBJ1-2; weak D call: TRBD1 (5 bases). The germline V gene encodes CDR1 SQVTM and CDR2 ANQGSEA. Trimming took 6 bases from V and 4 from J, leaving 9 bases between them. This CDR3 contains 11 residues. CDR3 amino acids: CSVTDTYGYTF. CDR3 DNA: TGCAGCGTGACAGACACCTATGGCTACACCTTC.

This clonotype has only a few counts. The chain is built from TRBV5-1 and TRBJ1-1, with 10 bases identical to TRBD1. The V gene end was trimmed by 3 bases and the J gene end by 5 bases; junction bases not matched to a gene: 1. This CDR3 region has 13 residues. Looked up from germline, CDR1 is SGHRS and CDR2 is YFSETQ. DNA for the CDR3: TGCGCCAGCAGCTGGACAGGGGGAACTGAAGCTTTCTTT. It encodes CASSWTGGTEAFF.

This clonotype occurred a few times. The chain uses TRBV12-3 or TRBV12-4 and TRBJ1-2; unclear D gene. CDR3 length: 12 amino acids. V shed 6 bases and J shed 4 bases, with 9 bases lying between them. CDR3 sequence: CASRDYFYGYTF. The DNA of the CDR3 is TGTGCCAGCAGGGATTACTTCTATGGCTACACCTTC.

This clonotype was seen at least ten times. This chain uses TRBV12-3 or TRBV12-4 with TRBJ2-4, with D possibly being TRBD2 (6 bases). Trimming removed 3 bases from V and 0 bases from J, with 12 bases in between. This CDR3 contains 16 residues. The CDR3 sequence is CASSFEWGVAKNIQYF. The CDR3 region has the DNA TGTGCCAGCAGTTTCGAGTGGGGGGTAGCCAAAAACATTCAGTACTTC.

The chain has TRBV6-6 and TRBJ1-1; D is uncertain. V was pared by 8 bases and J by 3 bases, with 13 bases between. CDR3 length equals 13 residues. Germline V gene sequence: CDR1 MNHNY, CDR2 SVGAGI (reference sequence). The CDR3 sequence is CASGTQIDTEAFF. In DNA form, the CDR3 reads TGTGCCAGCGGCACTCAGATCGACACTGAAGCTTTCTTT.

In this sample, this clonotype turned up many times. The chain is built from TRBV27 and TRBJ2-1, with TRBD2 identical over 10 bases. V lost 7 bases, J lost 5 bases, and 11 bases stayed unmatched. CDR3 size: 16 residues. CDR1 and CDR2 (germline): MNHEY, SMNVEV (reference sequence). The CDR3 region has the DNA TGTGCCAGCACCGACGCGGGGCTAGCGGGGGACAATGAGCAGTTCTTC. Protein product: CASTDAGLAGDNEQFF.

This clonotype was found a few times. J is TRBJ1-6 and V is TRBV7-9; D is undetermined. Deletions cut 6 bases from V and 0 bases from J, with 9 bases between. The CDR3 is 15 amino acids. Germline V gene data show CDR1 as SEHNR and CDR2 as FQNEAQ (reference sequence). The CDR3 sequence is CASSHTSSYNSPLHF. The CDR3 nucleotides are TGTGCCAGCAGTCACACGAGCTCCTATAATTCACCCCTCCACTTT.

This sequence joins TRBV3-1 and TRBJ2-2; D gene ambiguous. Per germline, CDR1 LGHDT and CDR2 YNNKEL (reference sequence). The CDR3 extends over 13 amino acids. V shed 5 bases and J shed 10 bases, with 14 bases lying between them. The CDR3 coding sequence is TGTGCCAGCAGCTCCCCACTACGACAGGAGCTGTTTTTT. It yields the protein CASSSPLRQELFF.

This clonotype was recorded many times. This sequence joins TRBV4-1 and TRBJ2-3, with a weak D call TRBD2 (6 bases). V lost 0 bases and J 0 bases, leaving 7 bases between the germline ends. The length of the CDR3 is 15 residues. Germline CDR1 reads MGHRA; CDR2 reads YSYEKL. For the CDR3, the DNA is TGCGCCAGCAGCCAAGATGGGACTAGCACAGATACGCAGTATTTT. Translated: CASSQDGTSTDTQYF.

This clonotype was seen more than once but under ten times. V usage is TRBV18 and J usage is TRBJ2-3; 9 bases are shared with TRBD1. There are 18 residues in the CDR3. Germline V gives CDR1 KGHSH, CDR2 LQKENI. Losses at the gene ends were 6 bases for V and 3 bases for J; bases not matched to a gene: 16. CDR3 in DNA: TGTGCCAGCTCCCGAGCATACCCGCCGGGACAGGGTACAGATACGCAGTATTTT. Amino acid sequence: CASSRAYPPGQGTDTQYF.

V is TRBV20-1 and J is TRBJ1-5; no firm D call. Germline V gene data show CDR1 as DFQATT and CDR2 as SNEGSKA (reference sequence). This CDR3 is 13 amino acids long. V was cut by 6 bases and J by 3 bases, with 12 bases left in between. The CDR3 reads CSASGRLNQPQHF. The CDR3 DNA reads TGCAGTGCGTCCGGACGTCTCAATCAGCCCCAGCATTTT.

The rearrangement uses TRBV20-1 and TRBJ1-2, with D hard to call. This CDR3 has 13 residues. Trimming removed 6 bases at V and 0 bases at J, with 11 bases between. Per the germline V gene, CDR1 is DFQATT and CDR2 is SNEGSKA (reference sequence). As DNA, the CDR3 is TGCAGTGCCCGACTGGGGTCTAACTATGGCTACACCTTC. Translation: CSARLGSNYGYTF.

This clonotype has a count of ten or more. The chain couples TRBV5-1 to TRBJ2-3; tentative D call: TRBD1 (6 bases). The CDR3 has 15 residues. Per germline, CDR1 SGHRS and CDR2 YFSETQ. V was pared by 4 bases and J by 6 bases, with 18 bases between. CDR3 residues: CASSPAGARGDTQYF. The CDR3 coding sequence is TGCGCCAGCAGCCCCGCAGGGGCGAGGGGTGATACGCAGTATTTT.

This clonotype was seen only once. Written as DNA, the CDR3 is TGTGCCAGCACGGATTCGGGACTCCGGAACACTGAAGCTTTCTTT. Translation: CASTDSGLRNTEAFF. The chain carries TRBV6-1 and TRBJ1-1, with D maybe TRBD1 (5 bases). The V end lost 7 bases, the J end lost 1 base, and 16 bases lay between the germline ends. Germline CDR1 reads MNHNS; CDR2 reads SASEGT. The CDR3 covers 15 residues.